Below, 3 T cell receptor beta chains from the same sample are listed, as sequenced in a study of blood T cell repertoires in COVID-19. The method was immunoSEQ multiplex PCR; TCRdb's version includes in-frame clones alone and lacks a portion of them. The sample shows 13,000 or so clones, about 88% of them seen only once. What was sequenced was peripheral blood. Receptors originate from a human donor in a cohort sampled during active COVID-19.

This chain uses TRBV5-5 with TRBJ2-3, with 9 bases fitting TRBD2. The V segment lost 4 bases and the J segment 0 bases; nucleotides outside the gene matches: 6. Germline V gives CDR1 SGHKS, CDR2 YYEKEE (reference sequence). This CDR3 is built from 16 residues. CDR3 coding DNA: TGTGCCAGCAGCCCAAGCGGGGGGAGAAGCACAGATACGCAGTATTTT. The encoded protein is CASSPSGGRSTDTQYF.

The J gene is TRBJ2-7, the V gene TRBV7-2; D not resolved. The germline gives CDR1 SGHTA, CDR2 FQGNSA. This CDR3 contains 12 residues. V lost 4 bases and J lost 0, with 4 bases in between. In DNA, the CDR3 is TGTGCCAGCAGCTCCAACTCCTACGAGCAGTACTTC. Translating gives CASSSNSYEQYF. The whole variable domain, remainder taken from reference TRBV7-2 and TRBJ2-7, is GAGVSQSPSNKVTEKGKDVELRCDPISGHTALYWYRQSLGQGLEFLIYFQGNSAPDKSGLPSDRFSAERTGGSVSTLTIQRTQQEDSAVYLCASSSNSYEQYFGPGTRLTVT.

V usage is TRBV5-1 and J usage is TRBJ2-7, with a weak D call TRBD1 (6 bases). This CDR3 region has 15 residues. CDR1 SGHRS and CDR2 YFSETQ come from the germline V gene. Trimming removed 4 bases at V and 1 base at J, with 15 bases between. The CDR3 nucleotides read TGCGCCAGCAGCCTGGCACAGGACAGATCCTACGAGCAGTACTTC. Its protein is CASSLAQDRSYEQYF.